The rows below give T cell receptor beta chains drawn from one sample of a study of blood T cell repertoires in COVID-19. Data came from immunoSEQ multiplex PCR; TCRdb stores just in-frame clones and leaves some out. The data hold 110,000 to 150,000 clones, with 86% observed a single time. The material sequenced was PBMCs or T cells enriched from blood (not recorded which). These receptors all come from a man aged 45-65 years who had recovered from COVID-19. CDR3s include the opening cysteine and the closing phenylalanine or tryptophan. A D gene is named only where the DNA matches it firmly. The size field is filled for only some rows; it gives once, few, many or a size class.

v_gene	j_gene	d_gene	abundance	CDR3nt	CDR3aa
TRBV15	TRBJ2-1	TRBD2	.	TGTGCCACCAGCAGGAACTACGGAAGCGGGGGGTCCTACAATGAGCAGTTCTTC	CATSRNYGSGGSYNEQFF
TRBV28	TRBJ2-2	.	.	TGTGCCAGCAGTCTGACAGGTGCCGGGGAGCTGTTTTTT	CASSLTGAGELFF
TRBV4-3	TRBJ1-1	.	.	TGCGCCAGCAGCCAGGCGCCGGGACTACTAGAAGAAGCTTTCTTT	CASSQAPGLLEEAFF
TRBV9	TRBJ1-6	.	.	TGTGCCAGCAGCGTAAGAGGGTACGATTCACCCCTCCACTTT	CASSVRGYDSPLHF
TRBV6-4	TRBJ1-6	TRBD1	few	TGTGCCAGCAGTGACAGGGGACAGGGGGCGAATTCACCCCTCCACTTT	CASSDRGQGANSPLHF
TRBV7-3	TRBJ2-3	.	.	TGTGCCAGCAGCTTGACGTTAGGACAGACAGATACGCAGTATTTT	CASSLTLGQTDTQYF
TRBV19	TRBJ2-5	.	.	TGTGTCAGTAGTATTCAGGGAATACAAGAGACCCAGTACTTC	CVSSIQGIQETQYF
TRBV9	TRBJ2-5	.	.	TGTGCCAGCAGCGTTAAGGGAGGAGAGACCCAGTACTTC	CASSVKGGETQYF
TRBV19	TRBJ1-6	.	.	TGTGCCAGTAGCTTCACGAGGGAGTCTAATTCACCCCTCCACTTT	CASSFTRESNSPLHF
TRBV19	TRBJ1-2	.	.	TGTGCCAGTAGCAGAGAGGACAGCCTAACTAACTATGGCTACACCTTC	CASSREDSLTNYGYTF
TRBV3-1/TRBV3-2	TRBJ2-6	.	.	TGTGCCAGCAGCCGCAGGGGCTCTGGGGCCAACGTCCTGACTTTC	CASSRRGSGANVLTF
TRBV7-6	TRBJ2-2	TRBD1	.	TGTGCCAGCAGCCAAGGACAGGGAGTGAACACCGGGGAGCTGTTTTTT	CASSQGQGVNTGELFF
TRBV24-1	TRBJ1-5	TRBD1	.	TGTGCCACCAGTGACTCGACAGGGCTGGGACAGCCCCAGCATTTT	CATSDSTGLGQPQHF
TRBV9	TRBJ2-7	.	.	TGTGCCCTACCCGTGGAGGGACGGAACTCCTACGAGCAGTACTTC	CALPVEGRNSYEQYF
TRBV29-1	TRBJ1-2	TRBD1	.	TGCAGCGTTGCGAGGACAGGGGTCGGCTACACCTTC	CSVARTGVGYTF
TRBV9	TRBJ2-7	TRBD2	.	TGTGCCAGCAGCCCGCGTTCCAGCGGGGCTCTCTACGAGCAGTACTTC	CASSPRSSGALYEQYF
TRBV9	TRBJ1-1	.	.	TGTGCCAGCAGCGCGCAGGTAGGGGTGAACACTGAAGCTTTCTTT	CASSAQVGVNTEAFF
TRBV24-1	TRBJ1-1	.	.	TGTGCCACCACTAAAGACAGCATGAACACTGAAGCTTTCTTT	CATTKDSMNTEAFF
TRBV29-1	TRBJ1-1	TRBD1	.	TGCAGCGTTCCAGGGGGCACTGAAGCTTTCTTT	CSVPGGTEAFF
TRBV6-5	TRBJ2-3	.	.	TGTGCCAGCAGTTACTCGAGCTTGGGCACAGATACGCAGTATTTT	CASSYSSLGTDTQYF
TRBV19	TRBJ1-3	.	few	TGTGCCACGAACCGCGGTCCTGGAAACACCATATATTTT	CATNRGPGNTIYF
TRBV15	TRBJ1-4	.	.	TGTGCCACCAGTACCGCCGACTATAATGAAAAACTGTTTTTT	CATSTADYNEKLFF
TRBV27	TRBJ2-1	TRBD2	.	TGTGCCAGCAGTTCCTCCCCCGGGACTACAGTTGGGGAGCAGTTCTTC	CASSSSPGTTVGEQFF
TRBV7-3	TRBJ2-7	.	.	TGTGCCAGCAGCGCAGGGGTTAGTGGGGGCGAGCAGTACTTC	CASSAGVSGGEQYF
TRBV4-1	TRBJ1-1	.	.	TGCGCCAGCAGCCAAGAAAGAGGCAGGGGGAACACTGAAGCTTTCTTT	CASSQERGRGNTEAFF
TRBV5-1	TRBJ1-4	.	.	TGCGCCAGCAGCGCGGACAGCTCAACTAATGAAAAACTGTTTTTT	CASSADSSTNEKLFF
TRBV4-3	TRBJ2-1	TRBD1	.	TGCGCCAGCAACAAAAAAGCGGACAGGGAAGGAAGCGAGCAGTTCTTC	CASNKKADREGSEQFF
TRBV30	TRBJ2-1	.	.	TGTGCCTGGAGCAGACTCGACTCCTACAATGAGCAGTTCTTC	CAWSRLDSYNEQFF
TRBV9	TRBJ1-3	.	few	TGTGCCAGCAGCGCTGGGGGAGGGGTCTCTGGAAACACCATATATTTT	CASSAGGGVSGNTIYF
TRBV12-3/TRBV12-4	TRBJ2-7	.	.	TGTGCCAGCAGTTTCACAGCCTACGAGCAGTACTTC	CASSFTAYEQYF
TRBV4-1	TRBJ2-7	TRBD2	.	TGCGCCAGCAGCCAAGTCGCGCGGGAGGGCCGGCTCGAGCAGTACTTC	CASSQVAREGRLEQYF
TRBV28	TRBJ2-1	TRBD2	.	TGTGCCAGCAGTTCCTCGAGGACTAGAGTGTCGGGTGAGCAGTTCTTC	CASSSSRTRVSGEQFF
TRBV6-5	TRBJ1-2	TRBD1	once	TGTGCCAGCACTCGGACAGGGGAGTATGGCTACACCTTC	CASTRTGEYGYTF